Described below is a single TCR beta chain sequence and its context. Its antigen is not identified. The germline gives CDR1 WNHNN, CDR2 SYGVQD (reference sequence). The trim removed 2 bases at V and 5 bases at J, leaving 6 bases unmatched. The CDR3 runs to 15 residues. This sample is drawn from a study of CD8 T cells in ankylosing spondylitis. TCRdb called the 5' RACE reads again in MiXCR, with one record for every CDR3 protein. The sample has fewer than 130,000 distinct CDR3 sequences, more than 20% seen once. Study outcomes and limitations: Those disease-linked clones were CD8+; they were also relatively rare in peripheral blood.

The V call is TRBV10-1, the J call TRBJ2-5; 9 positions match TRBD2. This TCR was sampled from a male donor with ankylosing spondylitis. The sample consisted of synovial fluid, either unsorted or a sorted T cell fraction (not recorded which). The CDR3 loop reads CASSEIAGVRETQYF. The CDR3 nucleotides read TGCGCCAGCAGTGAGATAGCGGGAGTCCGGGAGACCCAGTACTTC.